The source of this T cell receptor beta chain is a study of chemoradiotherapy in HPV16-positive cancers. Study-level findings and limits: For HPV16-positive patients, expanding HPV-responsive T cells associated with longer recurrence-free survival. During treatment, candidate HPV-specific clones and E7-related motifs expanded in tumor.

The ends were cut back, 3 bases at V and 6 bases at J, with 12 bases in the middle. CDR1 SGHAT and CDR2 FQDESV come from the germline V gene (reference sequence). CDR3 size: 13 residues. Only in-frame clones appear in the TCRdb table, and some are missing; sequencing was by immunoSEQ multiplex PCR. The repertoire holds about 3,100 clones, with around 90% as singletons. About this clone itself: Its specificity is not known.

This specimen consisted of tumor tissue, obtained from a patient who underwent chemoradiotherapy. This sequence joins TRBV11-1 and TRBJ2-7, with D perhaps being TRBD1 or TRBD2 (6 bases each). This TCR was recovered from a human donor with HPV-associated anogenital cancer. The DNA of the CDR3 is TGTGCCAGCAGCTTTACAGGGAGGTCCGAGCAGTACTTC. Translating gives CASSFTGRSEQYF.